A selection of T cell receptor beta chains follows, all from one sample in a study of neurological immune-mediated disorders. Each CDR3 protein is one row after TCRdb ran MiXCR on the 5' RACE reads. The data show some 29,000 distinct CDR3 sequences, around 10% seen once. The sequenced sample consisted of PBMCs. The source is a man between 60 and 75 years old in good health. Each CDR3 is given without its conserved first and last residue.

cdr3_length,v_call,cdr3_aa
10,TRBV5-1,ASSLAGNIQY
14,TRBV5-1,ASSLIAGGPNNEQF
9,TRBV5-6,ASSSGWEQY
10,TRBV29-1,SVGQAGQPQH
11,TRBV29-1,SVEETGSQTQY
12,TRBV18,ASSPPTLRETQY
10,TRBV6-2/TRBV6-3,ASSSLTYEQY
12,TRBV20-1,SARSGQGIGEQY
11,TRBV29-1,SATGPGADIQY
14,TRBV5-1,ASSPRQGPNTGELF
11,TRBV28,ASRDFGNTEAF
11,TRBV2,VSRLGTLGEHY
13,TRBV7-2,ASSPTGSGEDTQY
15,TRBV4-3,ASSQVRGGGRFTEAF
14,TRBV28,ASSFFPGGSNQPQH
11,TRBV12-3/TRBV12-4,ASSFSAGGIQY
11,TRBV9,ASSGSTMNTQY
15,TRBV10-3,AISDRVTGTSYNEQF
12,TRBV7-2,ASSVGLAAGEQY
15,TRBV7-9,ASSLAARLGSTDTQY
11,TRBV9,ASSPYNSYEPY
16,TRBV24-1,ATSIGGGSAIQADTQY
10,TRBV20-1,SASRQGETQY
14,TRBV10-3,AISSKAAGGPDTQY
12,TRBV12-5,ASGSRPLQETQY
13,TRBV28,ASSWAGGGTGELF
14,TRBV7-8,ASSLGPLGLRETHY
10,TRBV12-3/TRBV12-4,ASSFGVEPQH
12,TRBV6-5,ASRGSGSTDTQY
13,TRBV7-6,ASSLAVRSSDTQY
13,TRBV6-5,ASSYSLAGARGEF
11,TRBV20-1,SAPPFTNQPQH
12,TRBV6-5,ACKIGGSSYEQY
14,TRBV5-1,ASSERAGVSTSEAF
16,TRBV27,ASSLGQGLKTGNSPLH
16,TRBV5-6,ASSLVGSGSISYNEQF
11,TRBV10-3,AISESMGHEQF
14,TRBV5-6,ASSIGTGDFQETQY
12,TRBV20-1,SADPSGTTDTQY
10,TRBV12-3/TRBV12-4,ASSLIGTEAF
12,TRBV10-3,AISSGRAGETQY
11,TRBV10-3,AISDFDTGELF
11,TRBV20-1,SARQAGWGGYT
13,TRBV9,ASSVAGANTGELF
14,TRBV20-1,SARQGTGWNQETQY
15,TRBV6-5,ASSYWSTGTDNYGYT
17,TRBV5-5,ASCLVPVLVAGSRETQY
11,TRBV24-1,ATLDGLTGELF
11,TRBV20-1,SARAGWDTEAF
16,TRBV9,ASSVTGVGTGRFYEQY
13,TRBV20-1,SARDGTGALNEQF
12,TRBV10-3,AISNPQGSTEAF
12,TRBV5-1,ASSPVGSGYEQY
10,TRBV20-1,SAQLGTYEQY